The clone carrying this T cell receptor (beta chain) was counted ten times or more. What it binds is unknown. These data belong to a study of blood T cells in healthy people across ages. The overall study: In model experiments, template switching was able to capture about one barcoded beta molecule for every two T cells that were present. Regarding the study as a whole: Long-lived and aged donors differed, with more naive CD4+ cells and higher diversity in the long-lived.

Using a J-beta primer mix together with a sample-barcoded 5' primer, a second PCR was run for roughly 7 to 12 cycles. MiXCR, applied by TCRdb to the 5' RACE reads, yields one record per CDR3 protein. The table lists around 1,800,000 distinct CDR3 sequences, roughly 43% of them singletons. The germline gives CDR1 SGHVS, CDR2 FNYEAQ. Trimming took 5 bases from V and 0 from J, leaving 5 bases between them. This CDR3 is 14 amino acids long. Healthy Caucasian individuals from Russia aged about 6 to 100 were enrolled as donors. RNA extraction gave at least 5 micrograms of total RNA per sample. The sample was blood. V and J are TRBV7-6 and TRBJ2-6; D remains unclear. This TCR derives from a human donor in good health. The CDR3 region has the DNA TGTGCCAGCAGCGCCACCTCTGGGGCCAACGTCCTGACTTTC. Protein sequence: CASSATSGANVLTF.